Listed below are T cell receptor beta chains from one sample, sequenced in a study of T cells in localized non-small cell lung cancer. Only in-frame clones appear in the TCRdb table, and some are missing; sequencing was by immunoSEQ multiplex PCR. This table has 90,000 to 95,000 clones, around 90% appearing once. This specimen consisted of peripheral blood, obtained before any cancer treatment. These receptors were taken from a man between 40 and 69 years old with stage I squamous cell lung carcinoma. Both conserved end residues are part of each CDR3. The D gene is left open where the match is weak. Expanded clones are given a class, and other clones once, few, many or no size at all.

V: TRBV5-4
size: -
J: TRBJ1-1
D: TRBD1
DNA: TGTGCCACTGGACAGGGGCGGGGAACTTTCTTT
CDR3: CATGQGRGTFF

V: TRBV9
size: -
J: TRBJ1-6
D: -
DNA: TGTGCCAGCAGCGTAGAACCAAGGAGGAATTCACCCCTCCACTTT
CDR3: CASSVEPRRNSPLHF

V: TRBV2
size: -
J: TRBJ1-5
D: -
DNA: TGTGCCAGCAGTGTTTTGGGTCAGCCCCAGCATTTT
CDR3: CASSVLGQPQHF

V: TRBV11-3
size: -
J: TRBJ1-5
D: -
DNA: TGTGCCAGGTTACCAACGGGTCAGCCCCAGCATTTT
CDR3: CARLPTGQPQHF

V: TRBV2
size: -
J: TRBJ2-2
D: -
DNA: TGTGCCAGCAGTCCAAGCGGGAACACCGGGGAGCTGTTTTTT
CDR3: CASSPSGNTGELFF

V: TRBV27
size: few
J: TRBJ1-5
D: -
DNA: TGTGCCAGCAGTGCCTCGGGGGGGAATAGCAATCAGCCCCAGCATTTT
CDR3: CASSASGGNSNQPQHF

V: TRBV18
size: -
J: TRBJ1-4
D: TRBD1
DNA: TGTGCCAGCTCACCATTAAAGGGGGCTGGTAATGAAAAACTGTTTTTT
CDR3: CASSPLKGAGNEKLFF

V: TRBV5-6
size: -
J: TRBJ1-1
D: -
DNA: TGTGCCAGCAGCTACGGGACTGGGTTAGGCACTGAAGCTTTCTTT
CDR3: CASSYGTGLGTEAFF

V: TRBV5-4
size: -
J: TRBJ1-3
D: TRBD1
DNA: TGTGCCAGCAGCTTGGCGACAGGGGTTGAGTTGGGCTCTGGAAACACCATATATTTT
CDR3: CASSLATGVELGSGNTIYF

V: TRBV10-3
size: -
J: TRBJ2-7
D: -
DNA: TGTGCCATCAGTGAGGCCCAGGGGAGTAACGAGCAGTACTTC
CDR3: CAISEAQGSNEQYF

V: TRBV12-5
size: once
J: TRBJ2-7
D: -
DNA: TGTGCTAGTGGTCAATCAGGGTTCTACGAGCAGTACTTC
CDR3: CASGQSGFYEQYF

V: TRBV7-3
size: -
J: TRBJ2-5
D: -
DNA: TGTGCCAGCAGCTTAGGTTCCCCAGGGAGGGAGACCCAGTACTTC
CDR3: CASSLGSPGRETQYF

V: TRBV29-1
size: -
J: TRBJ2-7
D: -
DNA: TGCAGCGTTGTATTTTCTTCGGGCCTTTTCTACGAGCAGTACTTC
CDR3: CSVVFSSGLFYEQYF

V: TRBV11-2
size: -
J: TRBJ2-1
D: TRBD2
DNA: TGTGCCAGCCAAGGGGCAGCGGGGGGCCGGAGCTCCTACAATGAGCAGTTCTTC
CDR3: CASQGAAGGRSSYNEQFF

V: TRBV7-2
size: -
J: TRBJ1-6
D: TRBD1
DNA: TGTGCCAGCAGCCCCGGGACAGGGGCCAATTCACCCCTCCACTTT
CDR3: CASSPGTGANSPLHF

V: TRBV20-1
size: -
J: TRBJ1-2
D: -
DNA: TGCAGTGCTATAGAGAACTATGGCTACACCTTC
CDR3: CSAIENYGYTF

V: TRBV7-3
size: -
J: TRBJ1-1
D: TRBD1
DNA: TGTGCCAGCAGCTCGCCGACAGGGAGGTACACTGAAGCTTTCTTT
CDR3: CASSSPTGRYTEAFF

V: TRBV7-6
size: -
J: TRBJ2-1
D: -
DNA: TGTGCCAGCAGCTTAGGCGGGGGCCTTTACAATGAGCAGTTCTTC
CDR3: CASSLGGGLYNEQFF

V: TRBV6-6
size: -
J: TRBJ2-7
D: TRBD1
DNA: TGTGCCAGCAGAACGGACAGGGACCACTACGAGCAGTACTTC
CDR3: CASRTDRDHYEQYF

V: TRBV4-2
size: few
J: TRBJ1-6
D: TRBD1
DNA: TGTGCCAGCAGCCAAGAACAGGGGCCACCCCTCCACTTT
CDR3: CASSQEQGPPLHF

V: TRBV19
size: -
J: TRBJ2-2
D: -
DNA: TGTGCCAGTAGACCCTGGACACCGAACACCGGGGAGCTGTTTTTT
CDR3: CASRPWTPNTGELFF

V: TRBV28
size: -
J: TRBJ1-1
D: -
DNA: TGTGCCAGCAGCTCCAGATACACTGAAGCTTTCTTT
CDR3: CASSSRYTEAFF

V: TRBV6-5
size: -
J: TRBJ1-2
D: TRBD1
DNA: TGTGCCAGCAGGACAGGGGAGGGAGGCTACACCTTC
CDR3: CASRTGEGGYTF

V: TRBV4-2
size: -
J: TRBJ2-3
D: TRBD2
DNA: TGTGCCAGCAGCCAGGGACTAGCGTCAGATACGCAGTATTTT
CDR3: CASSQGLASDTQYF

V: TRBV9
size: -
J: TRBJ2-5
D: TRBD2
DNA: TGTGCCAGCAGCCTCCGGGAGGGGACCCAGTACTTC
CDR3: CASSLREGTQYF

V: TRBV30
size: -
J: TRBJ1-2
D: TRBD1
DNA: TGTGCCTGGACCAGGAACGAGGGGGCGAGTGGCTACACCTTC
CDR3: CAWTRNEGASGYTF

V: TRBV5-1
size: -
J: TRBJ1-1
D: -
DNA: TGCGCCAGCAGATCCGGGTCAGTAGGGGACACTGAAGCTTTCTTT
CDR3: CASRSGSVGDTEAFF

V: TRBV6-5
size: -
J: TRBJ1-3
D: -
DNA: TGTGCCAGCAGAAAAACAGGGTCTAGAAACACCATATATTTT
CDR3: CASRKTGSRNTIYF